This record covers a single T cell receptor (beta chain). Its antigen remains unknown. This sample was taken from a study of Graves' ophthalmopathy and Graves' hyperthyroidism. RNA transcripts provided the template for amplifying TCR beta CDR3 regions. Second-round multiplex PCR came after a first-round RT-PCR that employed HTBI primers. TCRdb processed the multiplex PCR reads anew with MiXCR; each CDR3 protein has one entry. This table holds 500,000 to 800,000 distinct CDR3 sequences, roughly 39% found once. In donors with ophthalmopathy, activity was moderate-to-severe, with CAS ≥3, NOSPECS ≥4 and duration under 3 months. Clinical symptoms, serum thyroxine, TRAb, thyroid ultrasound and orbital computed tomography determined diagnosis. CDR3 length equals 14 residues. The germline CDR1 and CDR2 sequences are SEHNR and FQNEAQ (reference sequence). The V and J ends lost 5 bases and 4 bases respectively, with 12 bases between them.

Study-wide results and caveats: Both an approximately 71% sensitivity and an approximately 72% specificity characterized the model's predictions of ophthalmopathy progression.

Sequenced input: peripheral blood. The clonotype was recovered from an adult man with Graves' ophthalmopathy. V and J are TRBV7-9 and TRBJ1-5; D call uncertain. The CDR3 bases are TGTGCCAGCAGCCAAAGTTCCCCAAATCAGCCCCAGCATTTT. As protein: CASSQSSPNQPQHF.